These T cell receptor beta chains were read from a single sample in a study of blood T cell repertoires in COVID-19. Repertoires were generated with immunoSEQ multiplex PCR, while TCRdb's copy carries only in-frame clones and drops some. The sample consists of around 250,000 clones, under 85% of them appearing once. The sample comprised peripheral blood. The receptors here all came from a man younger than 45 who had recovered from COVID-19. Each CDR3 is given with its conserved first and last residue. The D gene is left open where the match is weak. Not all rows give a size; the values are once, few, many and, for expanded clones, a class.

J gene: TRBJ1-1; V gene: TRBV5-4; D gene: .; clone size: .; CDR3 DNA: TGTGCCAGCAGCGATGGACATATGAACACTGAAGCTTTCTTT; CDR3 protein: CASSDGHMNTEAFF
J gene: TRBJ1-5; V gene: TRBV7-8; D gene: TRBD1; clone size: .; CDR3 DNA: TGTGCCAGCAGCTTATCCCCCAGGGGGACCCTTGGTCAGCCCCAGCATTTT; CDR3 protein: CASSLSPRGTLGQPQHF
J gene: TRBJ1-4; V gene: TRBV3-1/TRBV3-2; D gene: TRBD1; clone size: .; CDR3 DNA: TGTGCCAGCAGCCAAGTGGGACAGGGGAATGAAAAACTGTTTTTT; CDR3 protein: CASSQVGQGNEKLFF
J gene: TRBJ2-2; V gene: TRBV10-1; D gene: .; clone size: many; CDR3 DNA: TGCGCCAGCAGTGAGTCTGGACAGTACACCGGGGAGCTGTTTTTT; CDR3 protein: CASSESGQYTGELFF
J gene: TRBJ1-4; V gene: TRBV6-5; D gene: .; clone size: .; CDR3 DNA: TGTGCCAGCAGCCTCGGCGGCACTAATGAAAAACTGTTTTTT; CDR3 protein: CASSLGGTNEKLFF
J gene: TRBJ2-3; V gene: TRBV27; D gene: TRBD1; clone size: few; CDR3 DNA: TGTGCCAGCAGTTTTCGGGACAGGGTCTCAGATACGCAGTATTTT; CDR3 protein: CASSFRDRVSDTQYF
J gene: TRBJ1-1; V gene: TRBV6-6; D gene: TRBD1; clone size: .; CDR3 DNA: TGTGCCAGCAGTTACTCGAACAGGGGTATGAACACTGAAGCTTTCTTT; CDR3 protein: CASSYSNRGMNTEAFF
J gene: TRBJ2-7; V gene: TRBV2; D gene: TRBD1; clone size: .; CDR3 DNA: TGTGCCAGCAACGACAGGGATGCCTACGAGCAGTACTTC; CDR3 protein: CASNDRDAYEQYF
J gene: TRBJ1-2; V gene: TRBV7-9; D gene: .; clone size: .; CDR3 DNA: TGTGCCAGCAGCGCGGACGGACAGTATGGCTACACCTTC; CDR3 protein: CASSADGQYGYTF
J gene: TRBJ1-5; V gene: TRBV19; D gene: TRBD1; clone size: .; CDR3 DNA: TGTGCCACCGGAACCCTACCTTGGGCCGGGACAGATAATCAGCCCCAGCATTTT; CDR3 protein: CATGTLPWAGTDNQPQHF